This TCR beta chain was recovered during a study of CD8+CD57+ T cells in acquired aplastic anemia. Overall study context: Sequencing produced an average of roughly 10 million reads per healthy donor for CD4+ cells.

The CDR3 extends over 14 amino acids. CDR1 is SGHDT, CDR2 YYEEEE, per germline. The ends were cut back, 1 base at V and 4 bases at J, with 11 bases in the middle. According to the study, genomic DNA was the template for TCR beta VDJ and CDR3 profiling. TCRdb analysed the reads with MiXCR anew, one entry per CDR3 protein. The sample consists of some 180,000 distinct CDR3 sequences, approximately 49% of them appearing once. Sequencing used sorted CD4+, CD8+, or CD8+CD57+ T cells (not recorded which) from PBMCs. The chain links TRBV5-6 to TRBJ1-1; D is ambiguous. The TCR comes from a human donor in good health. This CDR3 is CASSLFEGVTEAFF. The CDR3 nucleotides read TGTGCCAGCAGCTTGTTTGAGGGCGTCACTGAAGCTTTCTTT.